Sequencing of this T cell receptor (beta chain) was carried out in a study of T-cell reconstitution after alpha-beta-depleted transplantation in children. The trim removed 7 bases at V and 7 bases at J, leaving 13 bases unmatched. CDR1 and CDR2 (germline): DFQATT, SNEGSKA (reference sequence). The CDR3 contains 14 residues. Many counts were recorded for this clonotype. Preparation of the TCRbeta library involved a method that used unique molecular identifiers. Via MiXCR, TCRdb re-called the PCR reads, giving one row per CDR3 protein. The sample gives about a million distinct CDR3 sequences, roughly 29% of which show up once; under 30% is in the top ten.

Sequencing used PBMCs, mostly from graft donor cells, obtained 360 days after TCRalphabeta/CD19-depleted stem cell transplant. This TCR derives from a boy younger than two who had a stem cell transplant for SCID, so the T cells may come from the graft donor. The J gene is TRBJ2-3, the V gene TRBV20-1; TRBD1 agrees at 8 bases. CDR3 DNA: TGCAGTGTCCTACCGGGACAGGTTGAGAATACGCAGTATTTT. Protein: CSVLPGQVENTQYF.